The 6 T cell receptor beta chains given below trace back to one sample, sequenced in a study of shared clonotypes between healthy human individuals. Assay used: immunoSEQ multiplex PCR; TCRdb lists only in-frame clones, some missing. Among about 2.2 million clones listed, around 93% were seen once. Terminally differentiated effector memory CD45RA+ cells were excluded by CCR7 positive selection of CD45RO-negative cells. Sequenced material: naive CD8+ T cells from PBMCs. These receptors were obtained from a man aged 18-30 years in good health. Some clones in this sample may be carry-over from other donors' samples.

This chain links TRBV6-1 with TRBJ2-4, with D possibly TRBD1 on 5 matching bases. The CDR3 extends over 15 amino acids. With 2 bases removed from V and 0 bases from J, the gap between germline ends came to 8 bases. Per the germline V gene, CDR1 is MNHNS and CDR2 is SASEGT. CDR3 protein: CASSELGVAKNIQYF. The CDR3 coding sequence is TGTGCCAGCAGTGAACTAGGGGTAGCCAAAAACATTCAGTACTTC.

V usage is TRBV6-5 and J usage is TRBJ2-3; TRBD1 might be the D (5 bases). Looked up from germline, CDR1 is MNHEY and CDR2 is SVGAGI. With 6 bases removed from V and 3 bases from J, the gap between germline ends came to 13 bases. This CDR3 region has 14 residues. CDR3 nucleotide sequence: TGTGCCAGCAGCCCAGGGTTAGGGACAGATACGCAGTATTTT. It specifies CASSPGLGTDTQYF.

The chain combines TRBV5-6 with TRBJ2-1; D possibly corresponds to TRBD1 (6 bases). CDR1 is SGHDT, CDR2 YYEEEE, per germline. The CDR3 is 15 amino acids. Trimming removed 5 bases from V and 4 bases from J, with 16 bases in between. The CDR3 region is CASRKADSLYNEQFF. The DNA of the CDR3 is TGTGCCAGCAGGAAGGCGGACAGTCTGTACAATGAGCAGTTCTTC. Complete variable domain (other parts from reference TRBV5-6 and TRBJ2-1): DAGVTQSPTHLIKTRGQQVTLRCSPKSGHDTVSWYQQALGQGPQFIFQYYEEEERQRGNFPDRFSGHQFPNYSSELNVNALLLGDSALYLCASRKADSLYNEQFFGPGTRLTVL.

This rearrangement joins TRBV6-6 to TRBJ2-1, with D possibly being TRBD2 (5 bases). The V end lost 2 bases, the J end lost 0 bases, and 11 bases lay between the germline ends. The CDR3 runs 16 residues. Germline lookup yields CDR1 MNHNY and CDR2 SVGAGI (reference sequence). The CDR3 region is CASSYLGLSSYNEQFF. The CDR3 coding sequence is TGTGCCAGCAGTTACCTAGGACTTTCCTCCTACAATGAGCAGTTCTTC.

DNA for the CDR3: TGTGCCAGCAGCCAAGAAAGCGTGACCATATATTTT. Its translation is CASSQESVTIYF. The chain is built from TRBV14 and TRBJ1-3, with D unresolved. Germline loops: CDR1 SGHDN, CDR2 FVKESK. This CDR3 is 12 amino acids long. The ends were cut back, 0 bases at V and 10 bases at J, with 7 bases in the middle.

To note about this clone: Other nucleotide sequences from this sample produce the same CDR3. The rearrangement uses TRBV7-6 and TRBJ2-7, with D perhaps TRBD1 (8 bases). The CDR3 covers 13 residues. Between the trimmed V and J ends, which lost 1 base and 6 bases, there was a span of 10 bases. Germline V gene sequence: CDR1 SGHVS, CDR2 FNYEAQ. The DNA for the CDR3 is TGTGCCAGCAGCTTAGACAGGGGGGGCGAGCAGTACTTC. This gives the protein CASSLDRGGEQYF.